This T cell receptor beta chain was profiled in a study of blood T cell repertoires in COVID-19. Germline CDR1 and CDR2: MNHEY and SMNVEV (reference sequence). Unmatched junction bases numbered 0, after V lost 2 bases and J lost 0 bases. This CDR3 spans 16 amino acids. Profiling relied on immunoSEQ multiplex PCR, and the TCRdb table lists in-frame clones only, not all of them. The sample lists 30,000 to 35,000 clones; less than 95% were seen once. What was sequenced was peripheral blood. This chain uses TRBV27 with TRBJ1-6; 8 nucleotides align to TRBD1. This receptor was identified in a man at least 80 years old with acute or convalescent COVID-19. CDR3 coding DNA: TGTGCCAGCAGTTTAACAGGGGGCTCCTATAATTCACCCCTCCACTTT. Its translation is CASSLTGGSYNSPLHF.